A single sample is the source of the 27 T cell receptor beta chains below, sequenced in a study of T cell responses to AZD1222 COVID-19 vaccine. Profiled with immunoSEQ multiplex PCR; TCRdb holds only in-frame clones, not every one. The sample has 100,000 to 120,000 clones; 81% are singletons. The source was peripheral blood, collected on day 0 of AZD1222 vaccination. The receptors derive from an adult in good health.

This chain connects TRBV7-2 to TRBJ1-3; tentative D call: TRBD1 (5 bases). Germline assignment: CDR1 SGHTA and CDR2 FQGNSA. The CDR3 runs 15 residues. V was cut by 1 base and J by 1 base, with 8 bases left in between. Here the CDR3 reads CASSLDSGSGNTIYF. Written as DNA, the CDR3 is TGTGCCAGCAGCTTAGATTCAGGGTCTGGAAACACCATATATTTT. Using reference TRBV7-2 and TRBJ1-3 for the parts outside the CDR3, the full variable domain is GAGVSQSPSNKVTEKGKDVELRCDPISGHTALYWYRQSLGQGLEFLIYFQGNSAPDKSGLPSDRFSAERTGGSVSTLTIQRTQQEDSAVYLCASSLDSGSGNTIYFGEGSWLTVV.

This chain joins TRBV18 and TRBJ1-1, with 7 bases lining up with TRBD1. CDR1 is KGHSH and CDR2 is LQKENI in the germline V gene. The junction had 2 bases not matched to a gene; V was cut back by 3 bases and J by 4 bases. The CDR3 length is 13 residues. CDR3 in DNA: TGTGCCAGCTCACCTAACAGGGGCACTGAAGCTTTCTTT. Amino acid sequence: CASSPNRGTEAFF.

This chain joins TRBV2 and TRBJ1-1; TRBD1 might be the D (6 bases). Germline lookup yields CDR1 SNHLY and CDR2 FYNNEI. CDR3 length equals 14 residues. V gave up 6 bases and J gave up 2 bases, with 13 bases separating them. The CDR3 protein is CASSQGLANTEAFF. The CDR3 coding sequence is TGTGCCAGCAGCCAGGGGCTCGCCAACACTGAAGCTTTCTTT.

The J gene is TRBJ2-5, the V gene TRBV18; 13 positions match TRBD2. The CDR3 covers 17 residues. Germline loops: CDR1 KGHSH, CDR2 LQKENI. The junction had 11 bases not matched to a gene; V was cut back by 5 bases and J by 5 bases. The CDR3 protein is CASSAGLAGEGGETQYF. Here the CDR3 DNA reads TGTGCCAGCTCAGCCGGACTAGCGGGAGAGGGTGGTGAGACCCAGTACTTC.

The CDR3 DNA follows: TGTGCCAGCAGCTTTTCCTCAGGGGCTAGCTACACCTTC. This codes for CASSFSSGASYTF. The chain uses TRBV11-2 and TRBJ1-2; a weak D match, TRBD1 (6 bases). CDR1 SGHAT and CDR2 FQNNGV come from the germline V gene. V was cut by 3 bases and J by 9 bases, with 14 bases left in between. The CDR3 spans 13 residues.

The CDR3 spells CASRLTGLIVTDTQYF. CDR3 in DNA: TGTGCCAGCAGGCTGACGGGGCTGATTGTCACAGATACGCAGTATTTT. The V call is TRBV2, the J call TRBJ2-3; D could derive from TRBD1 or TRBD2 (5 bases each). Trimming pared 6 bases from V and 2 bases from J, leaving 18 bases between. Germline values: CDR1 SNHLY, CDR2 FYNNEI. CDR3 length: 16 amino acids.

The rearrangement uses TRBV7-2 and TRBJ2-7, with D maybe TRBD2 (5 bases). There are 13 residues in the CDR3. Per the germline V gene, CDR1 is SGHTA and CDR2 is FQGNSA. The V end lost 7 bases, the J end lost 2 bases, and 12 bases lay between the germline ends. The CDR3 protein is CASTRTGPYEQYF. In DNA form, the CDR3 reads TGTGCCAGCACCCGGACTGGGCCCTACGAGCAGTACTTC.

CDR3 sequence reads: CASSESRSPLHF. CDR3 bases: TGTGCCAGCAGCGAATCGCGTTCACCCCTCCACTTT. The chain uses TRBV21-1 and TRBJ1-6. TRBV21-1 is described as a pseudogene. There are 12 residues in the CDR3.

V is TRBV7-8 and J is TRBJ1-2; D is unresolved. Germline CDR1 SGHVS, CDR2 FQNEAQ. The CDR3 runs 13 residues. Trimming left V 5 bases short and J 8 bases short, with 15 bases between. Here the CDR3 reads CASSLSGLSGYTF. The CDR3 DNA reads as TGTGCCAGCAGCCTATCTGGGTTGAGCGGCTACACCTTC.

The V gene is TRBV6-2 or TRBV6-3, the J gene TRBJ1-5; D unclear. The V and J ends lost 0 bases and 8 bases respectively, with 17 bases between them. This CDR3 is 16 amino acids long. In germline, CDR1 is MNHEY, CDR2 SVGEGT. The CDR3 region has the DNA TGTGCCAGCAGTTACTCGATGGCGCCGGAACTCAAGCCCCAGCATTTT. Protein sequence: CASSYSMAPELKPQHF.

The V gene is TRBV5-1, the J gene TRBJ2-1; TRBD2 agrees at 10 bases. The CDR3 runs to 14 residues. Germline trimming cut 0 bases from V and 14 bases from J; bases unmatched to any gene: 8. CDR1 is SGHRS, CDR2 YFSETQ, per germline. The CDR3 DNA is TGCGCCAGCAGCTTGGAGCCTAGCGGGAGTGCAGAGTTCTTC. As protein: CASSLEPSGSAEFF.

The gene calls are TRBV3-1 (or the pseudogene TRBV3-2) and TRBJ1-5, with D hard to call. The CDR3 totals 12 residues. V was trimmed by 4 bases and J by 5 bases, leaving 6 bases between them. The germline gives CDR1 LGHDT, CDR2 YNNKEL (reference sequence). The CDR3 here is CASSRGDQPQHF. For the CDR3, the DNA is TGTGCCAGCAGCCGCGGAGATCAGCCCCAGCATTTT.

This clone was counted a few times. The J gene is TRBJ2-2, the V gene TRBV28; D is uncertain. Trimming shortened V by 5 bases and J by 0 bases, and 4 bases separated the two germline ends. This CDR3 is 13 amino acids long. The germline V gene has CDR1 MDHEN and CDR2 SYDVKM. The CDR3 sequence: CASSTTNTGELFF. The CDR3, as DNA: TGTGCCAGCAGTACAACGAACACCGGGGAGCTGTTTTTT.

The chain links TRBV12-3 or TRBV12-4 to TRBJ1-1; unclear D gene. The CDR3 is 12 amino acids. Trimming cost V 1 base and J 7 bases, with 7 bases left between them. CDR3: CASSLEGFEAFF. CDR3 DNA: TGTGCCAGCAGTTTAGAGGGATTTGAAGCTTTCTTT.

This clone was counted only a few times. The CDR3 sequence: CASSLSGGLASDTQYF. The CDR3 DNA reads as TGTGCCAGCAGCTTAAGTGGGGGACTAGCCTCAGATACGCAGTATTTT. The chain links TRBV7-6 to TRBJ2-3; 9 nucleotides agree with TRBD2. There are 16 residues in the CDR3. Trimming cost V 2 bases and J 4 bases; bases outside gene matches: 7. Germline CDR1 and CDR2: SGHVS and FNYEAQ.

The chain employs TRBV28 and TRBJ2-1; TRBD2 matches at 13 bases. The CDR3 extends over 13 amino acids. V dropped 9 bases and J dropped 6; count of bases not matched to a gene: 2. Germline CDR1 and CDR2: MDHEN and SYDVKM. The CDR3 DNA reads TGTGCCAGTTGGACTAGCGGGAGCAATGAGCAGTTCTTC. Translating it yields CASWTSGSNEQFF.

This clone was counted a few times. This chain uses TRBV27 with TRBJ1-3; tentatively, D is TRBD1 (5 bases). This CDR3 comprises 16 residues. V was shortened by 2 bases and J by 7 bases, with 18 bases between the two germline ends. The V gene's germline CDR1 is MNHEY and CDR2 SMNVEV (reference sequence). The CDR3 coding sequence is TGTGCCAGCAGTTTAAGGGGTCCCGGCCCCGGGAACACCATATATTTT. Amino acids: CASSLRGPGPGNTIYF.

V usage is TRBV24-1 and J usage is TRBJ2-1; D is perhaps TRBD1 (6 bases). In germline, CDR1 is KGHDR, CDR2 SFDVKD. The CDR3 length is 13 residues. V lost 9 bases and J 8 bases, leaving 16 bases between the germline ends. This chain's CDR3 is CATADRSWDEQFF. CDR3 DNA: TGTGCCACCGCGGACAGATCGTGGGATGAGCAGTTCTTC.

The chain couples TRBV4-3 to TRBJ2-1, with 7 bases fitting TRBD1. J lost 0 bases, V lost 3 bases, and 5 bases had no gene match. The CDR3 is made up of 16 amino acids. Germline lookup yields CDR1 LGHNA and CDR2 YSLEER. CDR3 sequence: CASSQTRDSSYNEQFF. CDR3 in DNA: TGCGCCAGCAGCCAGACCCGGGACAGCTCCTACAATGAGCAGTTCTTC.

The J gene is TRBJ2-7, the V gene TRBV19, with TRBD2 as a possible D gene (7 bases). V lost 1 base and J lost 5, with 15 bases in between. From germline, CDR1 is LNHDA and CDR2 SQIVND (reference sequence). CDR3 length equals 15 residues. In DNA, the CDR3 is TGTGCCAGTAGTATAGCCGGGGGGCCTCACCACGAGCAGTACTTC. It is translated as CASSIAGGPHHEQYF.

Regarding this clone: Given the absence of the conserved phenylalanine or tryptophan at the CDR3 end, a read error is likely. It is unclear where the CDR3 begins or ends on the DNA, so no DNA is shown, and the CDR3 is as TCRdb lists it. The chain couples TRBV2 to TRBJ2-7; the table names TRBD1, a call not compared with the DNA. CDR1 is SNHLY and CDR2 is FYNNEI in the germline V gene. The CDR3 is 12 residues long, counting both termini. CDR3 loop: CASSGQGFMATL.

The chain links TRBV24-1 to TRBJ2-5, with D perhaps TRBD1 (6 bases). Germline V gene lookup returns CDR1 KGHDR and CDR2 SFDVKD. CDR3 length equals 14 residues. The V end lost 5 bases, the J end lost 2 bases, and 11 bases lay between the germline ends. CDR3 bases: TGTGCCACCAGTGCGGCAGGGGCACAAGAGACCCAGTACTTC. Its protein product is CATSAAGAQETQYF.

This rearrangement joins TRBV7-3 to TRBJ2-2, with TRBD1 matching over 11 bases. CDR3 length equals 18 residues. Trimming at V came to 5 bases and at J to 3 bases, leaving 11 bases not matched to a gene. CDR1 is SGHTA, CDR2 FQGTGA, per germline. The CDR3 DNA follows: TGTGCCAGCAGCCGAAGAGGTGGGACAGGGGGTGACACCGGGGAGCTGTTTTTT. Protein sequence: CASSRRGGTGGDTGELFF.

The chain carries TRBV13 and TRBJ2-3, with 11 bases identical to TRBD2. Germline assignment: CDR1 PRHDT and CDR2 FYEKMQ (reference sequence). J gave up 4 bases and V 5 bases, and 17 bases lay outside the gene matches. This CDR3 contains 19 residues. The CDR3 DNA reads TGTGCCAGCAGCGTCATGTTCGCTAGCGGGGGGCTTAGCCCAGATACGCAGTATTTT. Its translation is CASSVMFASGGLSPDTQYF.

The chain carries TRBV30 and TRBJ1-4; no definite D call. There are 15 residues in the CDR3. Germline lookup yields CDR1 GTSNPN and CDR2 SVGIG (reference sequence). V was pared by 6 bases and J by 0 bases, with 14 bases between. The CDR3 bases are TGTGCCTGCCGGACGATGGATGCAACTAATGAAAAACTGTTTTTT. It translates to CACRTMDATNEKLFF.

CDR3 bases: TGTGCCAGCAGCTTAGCGGAGGGTCTCGGTCTCGAGCAGTACTTC. Translated, it gives CASSLAEGLGLEQYF. V gene TRBV7-2 combines with J gene TRBJ2-7, with D perhaps TRBD2 (6 bases). The germline CDR1 and CDR2 sequences are SGHTA and FQGNSA. The CDR3 totals 15 residues. Deletions cut 0 bases from V and 6 bases from J, with 15 bases between.

This clone turned up a few times. In DNA form, the CDR3 reads TGTGCCAGCGATGATAGGTCACCCCTCCACTTT. Its protein is CASDDRSPLHF. This chain connects TRBV21-1 to TRBJ1-6. TRBV21-1 is marked as a pseudogene. The CDR3 has 11 amino acids.